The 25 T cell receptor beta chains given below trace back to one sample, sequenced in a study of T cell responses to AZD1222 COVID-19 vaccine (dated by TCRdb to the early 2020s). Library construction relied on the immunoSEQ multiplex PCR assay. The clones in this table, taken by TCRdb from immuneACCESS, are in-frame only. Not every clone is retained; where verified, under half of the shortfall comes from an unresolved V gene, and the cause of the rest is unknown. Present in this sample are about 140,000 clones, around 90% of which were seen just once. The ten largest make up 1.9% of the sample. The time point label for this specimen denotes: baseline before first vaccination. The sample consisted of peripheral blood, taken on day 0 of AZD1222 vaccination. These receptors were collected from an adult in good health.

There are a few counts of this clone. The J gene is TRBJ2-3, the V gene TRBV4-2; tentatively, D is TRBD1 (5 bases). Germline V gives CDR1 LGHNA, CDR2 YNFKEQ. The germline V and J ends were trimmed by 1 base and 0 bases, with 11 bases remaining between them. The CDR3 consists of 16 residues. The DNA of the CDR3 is TGTGCCAGCAGCCAAGGAGTTCAGGGAAGCACAGATACGCAGTATTTT. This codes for CASSQGVQGSTDTQYF.

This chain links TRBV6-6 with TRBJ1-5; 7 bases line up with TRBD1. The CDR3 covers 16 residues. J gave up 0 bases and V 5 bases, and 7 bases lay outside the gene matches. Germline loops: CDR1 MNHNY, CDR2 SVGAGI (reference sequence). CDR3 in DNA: TGTGCCAGCAGTGCGACAGGGAGGAATAGCAATCAGCCCCAGCATTTT. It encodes CASSATGRNSNQPQHF.

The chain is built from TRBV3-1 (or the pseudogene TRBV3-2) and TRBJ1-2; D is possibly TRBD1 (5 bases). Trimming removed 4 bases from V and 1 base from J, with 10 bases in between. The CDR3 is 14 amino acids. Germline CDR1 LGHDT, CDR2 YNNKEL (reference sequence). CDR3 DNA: TGTGCCAGCAGCCGAAAAGGGGATAACTATGGCTACACCTTC. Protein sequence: CASSRKGDNYGYTF.

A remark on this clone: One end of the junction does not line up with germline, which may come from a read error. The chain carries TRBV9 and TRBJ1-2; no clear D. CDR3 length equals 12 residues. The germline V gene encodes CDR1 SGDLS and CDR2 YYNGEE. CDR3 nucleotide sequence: TGTGCCAGCAGCGCATCATCGGTCGCTGCCCTCTTC. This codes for CASSASSVAALF.

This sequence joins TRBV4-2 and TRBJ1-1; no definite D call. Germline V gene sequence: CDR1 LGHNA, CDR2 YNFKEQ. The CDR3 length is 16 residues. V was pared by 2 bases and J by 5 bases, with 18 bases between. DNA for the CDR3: TGTGCCAGCAGCCAACACCCACAATTAGAAGGAACTGAAGCTTTCTTT. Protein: CASSQHPQLEGTEAFF.

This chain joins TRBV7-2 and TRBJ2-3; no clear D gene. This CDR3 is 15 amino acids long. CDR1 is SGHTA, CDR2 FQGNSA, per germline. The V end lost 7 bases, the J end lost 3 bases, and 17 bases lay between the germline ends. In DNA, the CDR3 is TGTGCCAGCACCCCCCCCGACGGAGCGACAGATACGCAGTATTTT. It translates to CASTPPDGATDTQYF. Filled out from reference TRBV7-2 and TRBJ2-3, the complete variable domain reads GAGVSQSPSNKVTEKGKDVELRCDPISGHTALYWYRQSLGQGLEFLIYFQGNSAPDKSGLPSDRFSAERTGGSVSTLTIQRTQQEDSAVYLCASTPPDGATDTQYFGPGTRLTVL.

CDR3 residues: CASSLQRENTEAFF. The CDR3 DNA reads as TGTGCCAGCAGCTTACAGAGGGAGAACACTGAAGCTTTCTTT. This chain uses TRBV7-9 with TRBJ1-1; no definite D call. The germline V gene encodes CDR1 SEHNR and CDR2 FQNEAQ (reference sequence). Trimming pared 2 bases from V and 1 base from J, leaving 8 bases between. The CDR3 consists of 14 residues.

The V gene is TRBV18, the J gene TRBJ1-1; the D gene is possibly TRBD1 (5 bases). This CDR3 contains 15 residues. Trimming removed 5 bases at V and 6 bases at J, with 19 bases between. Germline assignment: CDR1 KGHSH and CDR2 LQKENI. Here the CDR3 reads CASSSSTGEAAEAFF. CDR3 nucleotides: TGTGCCAGCTCATCCTCGACGGGGGAGGCGGCTGAAGCTTTCTTT.

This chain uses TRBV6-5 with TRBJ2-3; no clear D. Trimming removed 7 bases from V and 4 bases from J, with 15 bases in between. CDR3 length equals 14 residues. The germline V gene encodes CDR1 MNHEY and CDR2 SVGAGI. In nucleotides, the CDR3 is TGTGCCAGCAAAAGATCGGCAGCCCCAGATACGCAGTATTTT. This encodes CASKRSAAPDTQYF.

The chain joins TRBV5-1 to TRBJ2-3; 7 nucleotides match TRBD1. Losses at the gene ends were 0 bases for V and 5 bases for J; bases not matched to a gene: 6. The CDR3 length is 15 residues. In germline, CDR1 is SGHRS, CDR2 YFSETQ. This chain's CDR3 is CASSLEGAGGDTQYF. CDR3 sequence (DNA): TGCGCCAGCAGCTTGGAGGGGGCGGGTGGAGATACGCAGTATTTT.

The CDR3 loop reads CASSYRRAYEQYF. The CDR3, as DNA: TGTGCCAGCAGTTACCGGAGAGCCTACGAGCAGTACTTC. The chain recombines TRBV6-5 with TRBJ2-7; D unresolved. V lost 2 bases to trimming and J lost 2 bases, with 7 bases between them. The CDR3 has 13 residues. Germline CDR1 MNHEY, CDR2 SVGAGI.

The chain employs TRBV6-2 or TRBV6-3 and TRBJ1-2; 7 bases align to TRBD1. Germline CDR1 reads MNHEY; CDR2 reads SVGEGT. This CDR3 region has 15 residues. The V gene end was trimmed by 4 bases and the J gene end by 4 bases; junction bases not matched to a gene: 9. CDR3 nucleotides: TGTGCCAGCAGTTCCCGCGGGACAGTATTCTATGGCTACACCTTC. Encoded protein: CASSSRGTVFYGYTF.

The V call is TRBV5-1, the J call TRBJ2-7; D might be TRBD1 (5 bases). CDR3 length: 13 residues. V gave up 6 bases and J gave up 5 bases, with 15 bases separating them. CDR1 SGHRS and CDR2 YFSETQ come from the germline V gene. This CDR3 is CASTLAGLDEQYF. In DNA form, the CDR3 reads TGCGCCAGCACTTTAGCAGGGCTCGACGAGCAGTACTTC. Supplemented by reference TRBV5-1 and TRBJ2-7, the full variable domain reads KAGVTQTPRYLIKTRGQQVTLSCSPISGHRSVSWYQQTPGQGLQFLFEYFSETQRNKGNFPGRFSGRQFSNSRSEMNVSTLELGDSALYLCASTLAGLDEQYFGPGTRLTVT.

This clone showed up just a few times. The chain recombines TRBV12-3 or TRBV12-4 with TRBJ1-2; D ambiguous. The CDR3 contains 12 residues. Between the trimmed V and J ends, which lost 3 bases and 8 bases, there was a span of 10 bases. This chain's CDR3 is CASSFYPKGYTF. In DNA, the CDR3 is TGTGCCAGCAGTTTTTACCCGAAGGGCTACACCTTC.

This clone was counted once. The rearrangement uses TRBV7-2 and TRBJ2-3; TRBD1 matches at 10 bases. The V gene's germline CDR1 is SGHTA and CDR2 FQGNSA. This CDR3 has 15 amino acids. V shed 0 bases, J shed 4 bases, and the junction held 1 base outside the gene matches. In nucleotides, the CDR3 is TGTGCCAGCAGCTTAGCGGGACAGGGGCCAGATACGCAGTATTTT. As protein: CASSLAGQGPDTQYF.

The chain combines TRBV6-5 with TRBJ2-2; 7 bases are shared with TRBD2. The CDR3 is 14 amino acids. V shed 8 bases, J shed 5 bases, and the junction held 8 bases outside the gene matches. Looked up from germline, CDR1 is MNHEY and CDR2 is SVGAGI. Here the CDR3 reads CASGTLGGTGELFF. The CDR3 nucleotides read TGTGCCAGCGGGACTCTGGGGGGGACCGGGGAGCTGTTTTTT.

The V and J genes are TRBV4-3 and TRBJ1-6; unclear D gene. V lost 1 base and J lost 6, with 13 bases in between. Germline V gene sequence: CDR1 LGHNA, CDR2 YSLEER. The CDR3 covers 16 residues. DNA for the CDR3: TGCGCCAGCAGCCAAGGTGACCGGGAGGGTAATTCACCCCTCCACTTT. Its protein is CASSQGDREGNSPLHF.

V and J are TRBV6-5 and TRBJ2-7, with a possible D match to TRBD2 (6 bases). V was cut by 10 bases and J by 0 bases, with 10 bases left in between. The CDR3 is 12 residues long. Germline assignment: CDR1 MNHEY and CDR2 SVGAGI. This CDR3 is CATGRSSYEQYF. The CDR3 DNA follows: TGTGCCACAGGGAGGAGCTCCTACGAGCAGTACTTC.

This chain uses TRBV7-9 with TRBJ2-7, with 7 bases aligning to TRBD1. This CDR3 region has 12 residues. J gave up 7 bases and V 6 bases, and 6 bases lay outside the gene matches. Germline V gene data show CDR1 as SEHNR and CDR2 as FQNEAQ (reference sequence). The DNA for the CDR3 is TGTGCCAGCAGGATGACAGGGCAAGAGCAGTACTTC. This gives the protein CASRMTGQEQYF. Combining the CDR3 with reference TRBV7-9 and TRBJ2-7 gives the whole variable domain DTGVSQNPRHKITKRGQNVTFRCDPISEHNRLYWYRQTLGQGPEFLTYFQNEAQLEKSRLLSDRFSAERPKGSFSTLEIQRTEQGDSAMYLCASRMTGQEQYFGPGTRLTVT.

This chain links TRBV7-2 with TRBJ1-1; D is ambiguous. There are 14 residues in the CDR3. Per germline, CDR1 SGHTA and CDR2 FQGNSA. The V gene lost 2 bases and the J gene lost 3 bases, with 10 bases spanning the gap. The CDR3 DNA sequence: TGTGCCAGCAGCTTAAGGAGCAGAGACACTGAAGCTTTCTTT. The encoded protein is CASSLRSRDTEAFF.

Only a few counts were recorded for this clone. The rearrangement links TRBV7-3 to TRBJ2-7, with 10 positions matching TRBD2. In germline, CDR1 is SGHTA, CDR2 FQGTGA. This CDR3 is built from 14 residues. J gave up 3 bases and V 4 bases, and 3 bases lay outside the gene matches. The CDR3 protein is CASSWTSGDYEQYF. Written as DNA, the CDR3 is TGTGCCAGCAGCTGGACTAGCGGAGACTACGAGCAGTACTTC.

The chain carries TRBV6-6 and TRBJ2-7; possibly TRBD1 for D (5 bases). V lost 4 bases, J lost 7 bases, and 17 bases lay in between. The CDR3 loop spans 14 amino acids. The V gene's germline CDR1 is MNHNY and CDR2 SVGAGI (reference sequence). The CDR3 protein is CASSSWTRPWEQYF. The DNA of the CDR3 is TGTGCCAGCAGTTCCTGGACACGTCCGTGGGAGCAGTACTTC.

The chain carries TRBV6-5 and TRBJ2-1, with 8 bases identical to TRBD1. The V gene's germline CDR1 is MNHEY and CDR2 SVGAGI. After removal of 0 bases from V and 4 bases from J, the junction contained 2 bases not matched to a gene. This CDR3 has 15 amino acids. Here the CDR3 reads CASSYSGTGYNEQFF. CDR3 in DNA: TGTGCCAGCAGTTACTCTGGGACAGGATACAATGAGCAGTTCTTC.

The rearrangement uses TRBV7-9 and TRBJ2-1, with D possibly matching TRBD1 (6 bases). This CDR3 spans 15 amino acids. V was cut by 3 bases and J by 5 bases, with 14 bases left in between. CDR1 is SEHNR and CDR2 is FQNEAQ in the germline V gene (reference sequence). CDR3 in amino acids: CASSFRGKGDNEQFF. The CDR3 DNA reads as TGTGCCAGCAGCTTCAGGGGAAAAGGCGACAATGAGCAGTTCTTC.

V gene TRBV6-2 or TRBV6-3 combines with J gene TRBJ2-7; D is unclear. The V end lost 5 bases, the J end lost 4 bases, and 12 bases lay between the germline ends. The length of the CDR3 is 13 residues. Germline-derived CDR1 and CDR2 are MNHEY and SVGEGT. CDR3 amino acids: CASSPNPWYEQYF. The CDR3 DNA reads TGTGCCAGCAGTCCGAACCCGTGGTACGAGCAGTACTTC.